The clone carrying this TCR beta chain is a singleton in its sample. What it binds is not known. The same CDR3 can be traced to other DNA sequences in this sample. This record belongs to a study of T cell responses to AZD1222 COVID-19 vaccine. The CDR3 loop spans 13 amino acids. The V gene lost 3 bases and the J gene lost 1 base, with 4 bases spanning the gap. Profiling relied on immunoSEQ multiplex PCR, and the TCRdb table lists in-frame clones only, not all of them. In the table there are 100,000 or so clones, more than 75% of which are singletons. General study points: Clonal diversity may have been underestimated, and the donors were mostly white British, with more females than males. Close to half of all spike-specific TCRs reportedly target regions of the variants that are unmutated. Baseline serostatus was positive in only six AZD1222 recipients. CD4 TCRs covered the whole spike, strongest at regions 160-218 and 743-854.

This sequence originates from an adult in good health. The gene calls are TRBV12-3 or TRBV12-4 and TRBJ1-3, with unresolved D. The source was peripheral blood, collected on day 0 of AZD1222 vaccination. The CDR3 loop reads CASSLSSGNTIYF. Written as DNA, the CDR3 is TGTGCCAGCAGTTTGAGTTCTGGAAACACCATATATTTT.